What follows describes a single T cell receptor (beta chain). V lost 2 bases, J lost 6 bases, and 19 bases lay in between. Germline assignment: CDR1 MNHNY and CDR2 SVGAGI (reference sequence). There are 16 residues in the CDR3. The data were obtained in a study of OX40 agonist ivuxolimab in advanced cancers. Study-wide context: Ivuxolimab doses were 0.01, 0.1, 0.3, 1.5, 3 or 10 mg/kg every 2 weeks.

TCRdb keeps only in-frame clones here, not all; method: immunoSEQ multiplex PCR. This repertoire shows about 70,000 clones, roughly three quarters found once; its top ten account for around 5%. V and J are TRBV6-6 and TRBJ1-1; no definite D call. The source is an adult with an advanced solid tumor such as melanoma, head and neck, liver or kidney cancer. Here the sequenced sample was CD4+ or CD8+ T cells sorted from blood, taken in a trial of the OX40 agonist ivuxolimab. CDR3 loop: CASSYPRDEGKAEAFF. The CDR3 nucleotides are TGTGCCAGCAGTTACCCGAGAGATGAAGGGAAAGCTGAAGCTTTCTTT.